This is a list of T cell receptor beta chains from one sample in a study of blood T cell repertoires in COVID-19. Data came from immunoSEQ multiplex PCR; TCRdb stores just in-frame clones and leaves some out. The sample shows 60,000 to 85,000 clones, more than 75% of them seen only once. Sequencing was done on a sample of peripheral blood. The source of these receptors is a woman in her sixties with acute or convalescent COVID-19. The CDR3 runs from the conserved cysteine through the conserved F or W. Each record gives: CDR3 protein, CDR3 length, J gene, V gene.

CASTGREGTGELFF,14,TRBJ2-2,TRBV5-1
CASSLGLAETQYF,13,TRBJ2-3,TRBV7-7
CASSVLGQGTEAFF,14,TRBJ1-1,TRBV5-1
CASSRDRGEQYF,12,TRBJ2-7,TRBV9
CASSLRNRMNTEAFF,15,TRBJ1-1,TRBV7-9
CASSLPGDYEQYF,13,TRBJ2-7,TRBV12-3/TRBV12-4
CASRTGFVADTQYF,14,TRBJ2-3,TRBV11-2
CATSEGRLGVAETQYF,16,TRBJ2-5,TRBV24-1
CASSRTGYEQYF,12,TRBJ2-7,TRBV14
CASSQGQGSTEAFF,14,TRBJ1-1,TRBV4-1
CSAGALYGYTF,11,TRBJ1-2,TRBV20-1
CASSLARAGNTIYF,14,TRBJ1-3,TRBV7-2
CAWNLRGETQYF,12,TRBJ2-5,TRBV30
CASSEQGRESEQYF,14,TRBJ2-7,TRBV2
CASSFGGAQPQHF,13,TRBJ1-5,TRBV5-4
CAISFEGSTEAFF,13,TRBJ1-1,TRBV10-3
CASSLLGTTDTQYF,14,TRBJ2-3,TRBV5-1
CASSAPGTGDYEQYF,15,TRBJ2-7,TRBV9
CAWSVGTGAYGSNTEAFF,18,TRBJ1-1,TRBV30
CASSSIAGGETQYF,14,TRBJ2-5,TRBV19
CASSLLEGDQPQHF,14,TRBJ1-5,TRBV27
CASSLGSPRRQYF,13,TRBJ2-7,TRBV7-2
CASRDRGGETQYF,13,TRBJ2-5,TRBV11-1
CASSNRGRGSLHF,13,TRBJ1-6,TRBV7-2
CASWDRSLNYGYTF,14,TRBJ1-2,TRBV28
CASSPISGTALELNYGYTF,19,TRBJ1-2,TRBV27
CASSDEGTETQYF,13,TRBJ2-5,TRBV27
CASSTGQGRNTEAFF,15,TRBJ1-1,TRBV19
CATHPLGGQGYNEQFF,16,TRBJ2-1,TRBV14
CASSEQGAGNTIYF,14,TRBJ1-3,TRBV2
CASTRSGVGALDGYTF,16,TRBJ1-2,TRBV19
CAISGRESYEQYF,13,TRBJ2-7,TRBV10-3
CASSVTLQGAATGELFF,17,TRBJ2-2,TRBV9
CASSVARGNTIYF,13,TRBJ1-3,TRBV2
CASSEDLHQPQHF,13,TRBJ1-5,TRBV6-1
CASSSGDEAFF,11,TRBJ1-1,TRBV5-4
CASSTTGGTEAFF,13,TRBJ1-1,TRBV5-1
CAWNRDRGYYGYTF,14,TRBJ1-2,TRBV30
CASGRGTVIYEQYF,14,TRBJ2-7,TRBV27
CASRDLGLAPYEQYF,15,TRBJ2-7,TRBV5-1
CASREGNTEAFF,12,TRBJ1-1,TRBV7-9